A selection of T cell receptor beta chains follows, all from one sample in a study of regulatory T cells in long-lasting Graves disease. TCRdb redid the calling of the multiplex PCR reads with MiXCR, one entry per CDR3 protein. The table has a few hundred thousand distinct CDR3 sequences, 23% seen once. Sequences were derived from peripheral blood mononuclear cells (PBMCs), sampled when the disease was refractory, from a patient treated with antithyroid drugs. The receptors originated from a woman aged 40 to 50 with Graves disease. CDR3s include the opening cysteine and the closing phenylalanine or tryptophan.

v_gene: TRBV7-3
j_gene: TRBJ2-2
len: 16
CDR3aa: CASSPRQDVDTGELFF

v_gene: TRBV15
j_gene: TRBJ1-4
len: 13
CDR3aa: CATKRTVFEKLFF

v_gene: TRBV29-1
j_gene: TRBJ1-2
len: 12
CDR3aa: CSVELQGGGYTF

v_gene: TRBV5-1
j_gene: TRBJ2-7
len: 14
CDR3aa: CASSFLPDPYEQYF

v_gene: TRBV20-1
j_gene: TRBJ1-1
len: 14
CDR3aa: CSASPLVGATEAFF

v_gene: TRBV7-2
j_gene: TRBJ2-7
len: 15
CDR3aa: CASSNRGQGLGEQYF

v_gene: TRBV13
j_gene: TRBJ2-2
len: 14
CDR3aa: CASSLAQDTGELFF

v_gene: TRBV20-1
j_gene: TRBJ2-7
len: 13
CDR3aa: CRVSTGELYEQYF

v_gene: TRBV28
j_gene: TRBJ2-3
len: 15
CDR3aa: CASSLWSVSQDTQYF

v_gene: TRBV5-1
j_gene: TRBJ2-1
len: 14
CDR3aa: CASSSRGTINEQFF

v_gene: TRBV14
j_gene: TRBJ2-5
len: 16
CDR3aa: CASSQYVWTEKETQYF

v_gene: TRBV28
j_gene: TRBJ1-5
len: 14
CDR3aa: CASNLSDVDQPQHF

v_gene: TRBV5-1
j_gene: TRBJ1-1
len: 13
CDR3aa: CASSLEMDTEAFF

v_gene: TRBV7-3
j_gene: TRBJ2-2
len: 15
CDR3aa: CASSHSGANTGELFF

v_gene: TRBV5-6
j_gene: TRBJ1-3
len: 16
CDR3aa: CASRFRDSRGGNTIYF

v_gene: TRBV25-1
j_gene: TRBJ2-7
len: 14
CDR3aa: CASSRKDRLGRQYF

v_gene: TRBV19
j_gene: TRBJ2-7
len: 17
CDR3aa: CASSTSGTSGRAYEQYF

v_gene: TRBV7-9
j_gene: TRBJ1-2
len: 14
CDR3aa: CASSLEDSGGGYTF

v_gene: TRBV2
j_gene: TRBJ1-5
len: 14
CDR3aa: CASSGTGSNQPQHF

v_gene: TRBV15
j_gene: TRBJ1-4
len: 14
CDR3aa: CATSSRFGDEKLFF